This T cell receptor beta chain was sequenced in a study of CD8+ T cells in alopecia areata. Across the whole study: The drug, oral tofacitinib, was given to treated patients at 5 to 10 mg twice daily.

Sequencing relied on a cDNA template that was reverse transcribed from extracted RNA. This table comes from immunoSEQ multiplex PCR, and its TCRdb copy is limited to in-frame clones, with some not included. The sample records 200,000 to 250,000 clones, over 60% being singletons. Described treatment: oral pan-JAK inhibitor, 5-10 mg twice daily. Study-level points and caveats: Persistence of many expanded lesional clones was seen in scalp and blood during tofacitinib.

V lost 3 bases and J lost 2, with 7 bases in between. The length of the CDR3 is 13 residues. CDR1 LNHDA and CDR2 SQIVND come from the germline V gene (reference sequence). In the case of this clone: Its antigen is unidentified. This CDR3 is also generated by other DNA sequences in the sample.

The sample was CD4+ T cells sorted from blood, taken at week 4, from a patient treated with tofacitinib. The clonotype was recovered from a human donor with alopecia areata. The chain uses TRBV19 and TRBJ2-5; maybe TRBD1 (5 bases). CDR3 nucleotides: TGTGCCAGTAGTATTCAGGGACAAGAGACCCAGTACTTC. Translated: CASSIQGQETQYF.